This is a list of T cell receptor beta chains from one sample in a study of beta chain features in type 1 diabetes. Here immunoSEQ multiplex PCR was the method, and the copy in TCRdb shows in-frame clones only, minus some. Among approximately 730,000 clones listed, 10% to 15% were seen once. The sample comprised naive CD4+ T cells from blood. These receptors came from a man aged 18 to 30 with type 1 diabetes. CDR3s include the opening cysteine and the closing phenylalanine or tryptophan. D genes are given only for firm matches. Clone size is stated in some rows and not others, as once, few, many or a class when expanded.

v_call	d_call	cdr3_length	clone_size	j_call	cdr3_nt	cdr3_aa
TRBV25-1	NA	15	few	TRBJ1-1	TGTGCCAGCAGTCCACCAGGGGCCCCGGGCACTGAAGCTTTCTTT	CASSPPGAPGTEAFF
TRBV5-1	TRBD1	16	few	TRBJ2-7	TGCGCCAGCAGCTTGGGCCGGGACAGGATGGCCTACGAGCAGTACTTC	CASSLGRDRMAYEQYF
TRBV7-2	NA	13	few	TRBJ1-2	TGTGCCAGCAGCTTAGGGGGAAGCTATGGCTACACCTTC	CASSLGGSYGYTF
TRBV10-3	TRBD1	15	NA	TRBJ2-7	TGTGCCATCAGTCGTCCCGAGGTAGGGGGCAGAGAGCAGTACTTC	CAISRPEVGGREQYF
TRBV13	NA	12	few	TRBJ2-3	TGTGCCAGCAGCCACTCTGGTGATACGCAGTATTTT	CASSHSGDTQYF
TRBV11-2	TRBD2	17	NA	TRBJ2-1	TGTGCCAGCAGCCTAAATGTGGCTAGCGGTTCCTACAATGAGCAGTTCTTC	CASSLNVASGSYNEQFF
TRBV30	TRBD1	13	NA	TRBJ2-5	TGTGCCTGGGGAGGGACAGGGGGAGAGACCCAGTACTTC	CAWGGTGGETQYF
TRBV6-5	TRBD1	12	few	TRBJ1-2	TGTGCCAGCAGACAGGGGGCTGGCGGCTACACCTTC	CASRQGAGGYTF
TRBV15	TRBD2	17	few	TRBJ2-3	TGTGCCACCAGCAGAGATGGTAGCGGGGGACACACAGATACGCAGTATTTT	CATSRDGSGGHTDTQYF
TRBV7-3	NA	16	NA	TRBJ1-6	TGTGCCAGCAGCTTAACGGGAGGCGGCCCCAATTCACCCCTCCACTTT	CASSLTGGGPNSPLHF
TRBV7-9	NA	15	few	TRBJ1-2	TGTGCCAGCAGCTTAGAGCCAGCTGATAACTATGGCTACACCTTC	CASSLEPADNYGYTF
TRBV7-9	TRBD1	17	NA	TRBJ2-6	TGTGCCAGCAGCCCCGGGACAGGGATGTCTGGGGCCAACGTCCTGACTTTC	CASSPGTGMSGANVLTF
TRBV15	NA	15	once	TRBJ1-5	TGTGCCACCAGCAGAGATCGGGGCAGCAATCAGCCCCAGCATTTT	CATSRDRGSNQPQHF
TRBV25-1	NA	13	few	TRBJ1-2	TGTGCCAGCAGTGAAACAGGACCCTATGGCTACACCTTC	CASSETGPYGYTF
TRBV5-6	TRBD1	15	few	TRBJ2-1	TGTGCCAGCAGCTTGGCGGACAGGGACTTCGGGGAGCAGTTCTTC	CASSLADRDFGEQFF
TRBV30	TRBD1	16	few	TRBJ1-4	TGTGCCTGGAGTATCCCCGGACAGGGAAATAGGGAAAAACTGTTTTTT	CAWSIPGQGNREKLFF
TRBV15	NA	18	NA	TRBJ1-6	TGTGCCACCAGCAGTCAGTCGACACCAAGCTCCTATAATTCACCCCTCCACTTT	CATSSQSTPSSYNSPLHF
TRBV14	NA	15	NA	TRBJ2-3	TGTGCCAGCAGCCAAGGATACAGGGTCACAGATACGCAGTATTTT	CASSQGYRVTDTQYF
TRBV6-6	NA	16	NA	TRBJ1-2	TGTGCCAGCAGTCTAGGATACGGGACGGAGAACTATGGCTACACCTTC	CASSLGYGTENYGYTF
TRBV7-8	NA	16	few	TRBJ2-1	TGTGCCAGCAGCTCAGGCGGGCAGGCAATTTCCAATGAGCAGTTCTTC	CASSSGGQAISNEQFF
TRBV9	NA	14	NA	TRBJ2-1	TGTGCCAGCAGCGCCGGGACCCACGGGAATGAGCAGTTCTTC	CASSAGTHGNEQFF
TRBV7-9	TRBD2	19	NA	TRBJ2-3	TGTGCCAGCAGCTCCCGTCGGACTAGCGGGGCCTCTAGCACAGATACGCAGTATTTT	CASSSRRTSGASSTDTQYF
TRBV30	NA	11	few	TRBJ1-1	TGTGCCTGGAGTTACAGTCTAGGAGCTTTCTTT	CAWSYSLGAFF
TRBV30	NA	10	few	TRBJ1-6	TGTGCCTGGGGGGCCAGGCCCCTCCACTTT	CAWGARPLHF
TRBV28	TRBD1	17	NA	TRBJ1-5	TGTGCCAGCAGTTTATATTTAGGACAGGGGGCCAGGCAGCCCCAGCATTTT	CASSLYLGQGARQPQHF
TRBV5-4	TRBD1	15	few	TRBJ2-2	TGTGCCAGCAGCTCACAGGGGCCTAACACCGGGGAGCTGTTTTTT	CASSSQGPNTGELFF
TRBV2	NA	12	few	TRBJ2-5	TGTGCCAGCTCGAAACGGTCGGAGACCCAGTACTTC	CASSKRSETQYF
TRBV18	NA	13	NA	TRBJ1-1	TGTGCCAGCTCATACGAGATGAACACTGAAGCTTTCTTT	CASSYEMNTEAFF
TRBV4-1	TRBD1	15	few	TRBJ2-1	TGCGCCAGCAGCCAAGGGGACAGGGCTTACAATGAGCAGTTCTTC	CASSQGDRAYNEQFF
TRBV6-6	TRBD1	15	NA	TRBJ1-2	TGTGCCAGCAGCCTCGGACAGGGCCGGAACTATGGCTACACCTTC	CASSLGQGRNYGYTF
TRBV14	NA	14	NA	TRBJ2-7	TGTGCCAGCAGCCAATCACTTACTCGGGACGAGCAGTACTTC	CASSQSLTRDEQYF
TRBV29-1	NA	14	NA	TRBJ1-1	TGCAGCGTCCTCCCGCCGGTCCCGAACACTGAAGCTTTCTTT	CSVLPPVPNTEAFF